These 12 T cell receptor beta chains originate from one sample sequenced in a study of T-cell memory formation after mild COVID-19. TCRdb itself ran the 5' RACE reads through MiXCR, one entry per CDR3 protein. The table lists about 540,000 distinct CDR3 sequences, about a fifth of them singletons, with around an eighth in the top ten. The sequenced material came from PBMCs or a T cell subset sorted from them (not recorded which). The source of these receptors is an adult woman who had mild COVID-19 (a few samples of this study predate the infection). Cell type and time point are not known.

The CDR3, as DNA: TGTGCCAGCAGTTTGCAAGGGACCGGGGCCAACGTCCTGACTTTC. Translation gives CASSLQGTGANVLTF. This chain connects TRBV12-3 or TRBV12-4 to TRBJ2-6; either TRBD1 or TRBD2 may supply D (5 bases each). The CDR3 covers 15 residues. Deletions cut 3 bases from V and 4 bases from J, with 10 bases between.

This clonotype came up a few times. The rearrangement links TRBV7-9 to TRBJ2-3, with TRBD2 matching over 12 bases. This CDR3 region has 17 residues. Looked up from germline, CDR1 is SEHNR and CDR2 is FQNEAQ (reference sequence). V was pared by 1 base and J by 1 base, with 3 bases of the junction left unmatched. The CDR3 sequence: CASSLGLAGAGTDTQYF. CDR3 nucleotide sequence: TGTGCCAGCAGCTTAGGACTAGCGGGAGCTGGCACAGATACGCAGTATTTT. Looking up the rest from reference TRBV7-9 and TRBJ2-3 gives the full variable domain: DTGVSQNPRHKITKRGQNVTFRCDPISEHNRLYWYRQTLGQGPEFLTYFQNEAQLEKSRLLSDRFSAERPKGSFSTLEIQRTEQGDSAMYLCASSLGLAGAGTDTQYFGPGTRLTVL.

The gene calls are TRBV5-1 and TRBJ1-6; perhaps TRBD1 as D (6 bases). This CDR3 is built from 16 residues. CDR1 is SGHRS, CDR2 YFSETQ, per germline. Trimming removed 0 bases from V and 10 bases from J, with 17 bases in between. CDR3 DNA sequence: TGCGCCAGCAGCTTGGCGCTGACAGGCACGGGCTCACCCCTCCACTTT. It is translated as CASSLALTGTGSPLHF.

The chain joins TRBV7-9 to TRBJ1-2; maybe TRBD1 (6 bases). V lost 4 bases to trimming and J lost 3 bases, with 27 bases between them. The germline gives CDR1 SEHNR, CDR2 FQNEAQ (reference sequence). The CDR3 is 19 residues long. This CDR3 is CASSSGAGQTYRGDYGYTF. The CDR3 DNA reads TGTGCCAGCAGCTCGGGGGCTGGACAGACTTACCGGGGGGACTATGGCTACACCTTC.

This clonotype has only a few counts. The chain employs TRBV20-1 and TRBJ2-3, with no clear D. Trimming took off 6 bases at V and 1 base at J, with 14 bases between the two ends. CDR1 and CDR2 from the germline V gene are DFQATT and SNEGSKA (reference sequence). The CDR3 sequence is 14 residues long. CDR3 in DNA: TGCAGTGCCGCCTCACCACGGGGCACAGATACGCAGTATTTT. Translated, it gives CSAASPRGTDTQYF.

V gene TRBV19 combines with J gene TRBJ2-2; no reliable D call. Deletions cut 0 bases from V and 7 bases from J, with 6 bases between. The CDR3 is 13 amino acids. Germline V gene lookup returns CDR1 LNHDA and CDR2 SQIVND (reference sequence). DNA of the CDR3: TGTGCCAGTAGTATAGATCGTAGCGGGGAGCTGTTTTTT. Translated: CASSIDRSGELFF.

CDR3 DNA sequence: TGTGCCAGCAGTCCCTACAGCTATCAGCCCCAGCATTTT. Translated, it gives CASSPYSYQPQHF. The J gene is TRBJ1-5, the V gene TRBV6-2 or TRBV6-3; no definite D call. Trimming cost V 5 bases and J 5 bases, with 10 bases left between them. The germline CDR1 and CDR2 sequences are MNHEY and SVGEGT. This CDR3 has 13 residues.

This clonotype was seen only a few times. This rearrangement joins TRBV12-3 or TRBV12-4 to TRBJ1-2, with D maybe TRBD1 (5 bases). The V end was cut by 2 bases, the J end by 3 bases, with 13 bases between. The CDR3 consists of 15 residues. The CDR3 DNA reads as TGTGCCAGCAGTTTAACGGGACCAACGGACTATGGCTACACCTTC. Translating gives CASSLTGPTDYGYTF.

This chain joins TRBV30 and TRBJ2-2; 8 positions agree with TRBD1. Looked up from germline, CDR1 is GTSNPN and CDR2 is SVGIG (reference sequence). V trimming: 8 bases; J trimming: 2 bases; junction bases outside the gene matches: 7. The CDR3 length is 14 residues. The chain's CDR3 is CAAPGQANTGELFF. The CDR3 DNA reads as TGTGCCGCACCGGGACAGGCTAACACCGGGGAGCTGTTTTTT.

This clonotype was found a few times. The gene calls are TRBV24-1 and TRBJ2-5; D call uncertain. V lost 7 bases and J 4 bases, leaving 12 bases between the germline ends. Germline-derived CDR1 and CDR2 are KGHDR and SFDVKD. The CDR3 length is 13 residues. The CDR3 nucleotides are TGTGCCACCAGCCGACAAGGGCGAGAGACCCAGTACTTC. Its protein product is CATSRQGRETQYF.

The chain recombines TRBV27 with TRBJ2-5; weak D call: TRBD2 (6 bases). The CDR3 sequence is 14 residues long. Germline CDR1 MNHEY, CDR2 SMNVEV (reference sequence). V was cut by 6 bases and J by 5 bases, with 16 bases left in between. DNA for the CDR3: TGTGCCAGCAGCATGGGGGAGGCTGGGGAGACCCAGTACTTC. Protein product: CASSMGEAGETQYF.

This clonotype was observed a handful of times. The J gene is TRBJ1-2, the V gene TRBV5-5; 9 bases line up with TRBD1. The CDR3 is 18 residues long. The germline V gene has CDR1 SGHKS and CDR2 YYEKEE (reference sequence). Trimming removed 2 bases from V and 0 bases from J; junction bases left unmatched: 11. The CDR3 DNA sequence: TGTGCCAGCAGCTTATCCTCGGGACAGGGTGTTTCTAACTATGGCTACACCTTC. Encoded protein: CASSLSSGQGVSNYGYTF.